This TCR beta chain emerged from a study of cytomegalovirus exposure and HLA in healthy donors. Study-wide results and caveats: Reportedly, fewer N-insertions than the approximately 690-donor mean appeared in an Asian-associated ancestry cluster in a later analysis.

Both 60 Vbeta primers and 13 Jbeta primers went into the PCR. Authors' data handling: Unique TCR beta chains totaled some 81 million in a later count, with roughly 10 million of them shared. Clones were read by immunoSEQ multiplex PCR, and TCRdb kept only the in-frame ones, dropping some. V, J and clone size were drawn from that table, and D and trimming were deduced from the DNA. The table includes about 280,000 clones, roughly 89% detected once. As for this clone: As yet, its antigen is unknown.

The CDR3 has 13 amino acids. From germline, CDR1 is ENHRY and CDR2 SYGVKD. Trimming pared 3 bases from V and 0 bases from J, leaving 3 bases between. This sequence originates from a woman in her late teens or twenties in good health and CMV-seronegative. The chain carries TRBV10-3 and TRBJ1-5; unclear D gene. The sequencing input was PBMCs. CDR3 in amino acids: CAISDISNQPQHF. In DNA, the CDR3 is TGTGCCATCAGTGACATTAGCAATCAGCCCCAGCATTTT.